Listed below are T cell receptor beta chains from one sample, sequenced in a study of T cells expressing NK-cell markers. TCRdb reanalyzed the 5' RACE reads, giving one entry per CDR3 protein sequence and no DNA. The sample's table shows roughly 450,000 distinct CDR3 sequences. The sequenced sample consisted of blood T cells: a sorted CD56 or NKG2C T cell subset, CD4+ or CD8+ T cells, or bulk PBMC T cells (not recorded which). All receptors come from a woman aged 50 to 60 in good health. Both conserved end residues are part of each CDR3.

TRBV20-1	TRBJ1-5	CSASGDTYNQPQHF
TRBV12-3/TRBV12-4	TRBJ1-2	CASLGRVYGYTF
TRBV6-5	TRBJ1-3	CASRPGQGNRNTIYF
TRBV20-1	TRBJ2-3	CSARDPTISTDTQYF
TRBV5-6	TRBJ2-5	CASSFGGMQETQYF
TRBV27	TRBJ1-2	CASSLRLSTNYGYTF
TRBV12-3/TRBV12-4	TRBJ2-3	CASNSGRGVWGAPGDTQYF
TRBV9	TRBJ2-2	CASTPGKHDTPVELFF
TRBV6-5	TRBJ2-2	CASKRQGASGELFF
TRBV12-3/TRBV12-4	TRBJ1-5	CASSRDREWVPQHF
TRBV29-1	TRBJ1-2	CSVEESRSGYTF
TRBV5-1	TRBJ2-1	CASSSGPLSSYNEQFF
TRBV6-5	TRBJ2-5	CASSYFSRPHGETQYF
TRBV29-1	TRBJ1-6	CSVEAGERNSPLHF
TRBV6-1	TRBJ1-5	CASSERQGGSNQPQHF
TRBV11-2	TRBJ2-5	CASGRTASETQYF
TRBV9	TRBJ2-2	CASSVVRNGGELFF
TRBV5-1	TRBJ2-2	CASSLPGLTNTGELFF
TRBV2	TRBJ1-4	CATQGAGEKLFF
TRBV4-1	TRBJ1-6	CASSPQGLNSPLHF
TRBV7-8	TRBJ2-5	CASSAGTGVWETQYF
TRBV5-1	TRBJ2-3	CASSLATLFTDTQYF
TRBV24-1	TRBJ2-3	CATSRSPRTDTQYF
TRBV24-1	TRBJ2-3	CATSDLRTGLNTQYF
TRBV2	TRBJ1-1	CASKRGGSAEAFF
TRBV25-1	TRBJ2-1	CASSMRVSYNEQFF
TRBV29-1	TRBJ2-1	CSASGGGYGYNEQFF
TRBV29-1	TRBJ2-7	CSVGDYRYEQYF
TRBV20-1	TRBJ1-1	CSARDQGRTTEAFF
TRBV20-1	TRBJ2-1	CSVEVARSSYNEQFF
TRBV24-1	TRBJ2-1	CATSDLGTRITEQFF
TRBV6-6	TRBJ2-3	CASSYSSREWGTQYF
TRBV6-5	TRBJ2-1	CASSSNRGIAGEYRGEQFF
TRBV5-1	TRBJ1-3	CASSPSGASGNTIYF
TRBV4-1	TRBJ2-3	CASSQVRDTQYF
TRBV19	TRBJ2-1	CASKKSSYNEQFF
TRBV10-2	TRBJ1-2	CASSGGVFYGYTF
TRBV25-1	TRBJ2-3	CASSETSGRVTDTQYF
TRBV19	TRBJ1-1	CASSIRDGANTEAFF
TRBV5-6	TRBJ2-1	CASSLRAGLVRIEQFF
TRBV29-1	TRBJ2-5	CSNTGTLGEETQYF
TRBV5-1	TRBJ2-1	CASSLGLLAADLEQFF
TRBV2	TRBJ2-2	CASSDGHDFTGELFF
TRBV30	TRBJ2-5	CAWSPTGQAATSGSQETQYF
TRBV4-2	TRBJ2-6	CASSQSRVVAGANVLTF
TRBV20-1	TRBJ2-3	CSARDLDHSTDTQYF
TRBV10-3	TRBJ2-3	CAITEEFNTDTQYF
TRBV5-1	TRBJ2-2	CASSLGREPNTGELFF
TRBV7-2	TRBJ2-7	CASSLGTGYFYEQYF
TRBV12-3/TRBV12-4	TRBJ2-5	CASSFDHTQETQYF